This TCR beta chain appears in the sequencing data of a study of monozygotic twins with inflammatory bowel disease. Study-level findings and limits: By inverse Simpson index, TCRbeta diversity was lower in IBD patients than in healthy co-twins. Support was absent for any single strong signal or clonotype linked to IBD.

As for this clonotype: What it recognizes is unknown.

With eight separate reactions per sample, the authors made cDNA. Molecular identifiers with 6-nucleotide sample barcodes were added during cDNA synthesis via template switching. TCRdb re-called the 5' RACE reads and catalogs CDR3 proteins one per entry, DNA excluded. The repertoire table contains tens of thousands of distinct CDR3 sequences. The TCR originated in a human donor with ulcerative colitis or Crohn's disease, or a healthy co-twin of an affected twin (not recorded which). Sequencing input: blood.

The CDR3 is CASSSSSGGGTGELFF. The chain carries TRBV7-2 and TRBJ2-2; TCRdb proposes TRBD2, but this gene call is untestable without DNA. CDR1 is SGHTA, CDR2 FQGNSA, per germline. The CDR3 is 16 residues long.